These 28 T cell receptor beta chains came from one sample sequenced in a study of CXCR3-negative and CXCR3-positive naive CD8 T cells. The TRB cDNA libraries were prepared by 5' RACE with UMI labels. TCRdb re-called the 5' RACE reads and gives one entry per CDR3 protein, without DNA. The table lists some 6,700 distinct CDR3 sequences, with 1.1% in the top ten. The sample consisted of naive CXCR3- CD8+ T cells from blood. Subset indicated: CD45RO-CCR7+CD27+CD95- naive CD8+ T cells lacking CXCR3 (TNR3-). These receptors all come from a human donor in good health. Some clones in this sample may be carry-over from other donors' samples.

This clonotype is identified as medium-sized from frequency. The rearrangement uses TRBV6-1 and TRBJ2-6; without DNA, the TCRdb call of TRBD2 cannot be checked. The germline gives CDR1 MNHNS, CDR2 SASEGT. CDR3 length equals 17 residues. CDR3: CASSRWLANSGANVLTF.

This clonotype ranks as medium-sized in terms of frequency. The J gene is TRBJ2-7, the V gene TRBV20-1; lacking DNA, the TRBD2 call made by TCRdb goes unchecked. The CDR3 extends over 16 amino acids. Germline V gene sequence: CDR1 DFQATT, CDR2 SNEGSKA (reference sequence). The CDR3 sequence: CSARGLLLDRSYEQYF.

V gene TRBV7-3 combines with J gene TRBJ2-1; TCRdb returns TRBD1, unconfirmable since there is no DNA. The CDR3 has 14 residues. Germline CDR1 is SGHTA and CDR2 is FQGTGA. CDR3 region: CASSLSPAYNEQFF. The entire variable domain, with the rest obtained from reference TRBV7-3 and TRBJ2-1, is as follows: GAGVSQTPSNKVTEKGKYVELRCDPISGHTALYWYRQSLGQGPEFLIYFQGTGAADDSGLPNDRFFAVRPEGSVSTLKIQRTERGDSAVYLCASSLSPAYNEQFFGPGTRLTVL.

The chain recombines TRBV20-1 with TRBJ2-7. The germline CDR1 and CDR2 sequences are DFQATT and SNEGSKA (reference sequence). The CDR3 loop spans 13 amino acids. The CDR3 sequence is CSARDQTSYEQYF.

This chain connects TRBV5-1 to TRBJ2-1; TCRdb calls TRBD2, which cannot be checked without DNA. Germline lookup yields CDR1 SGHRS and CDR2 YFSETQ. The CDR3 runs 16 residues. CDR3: CASSSRAGGLDNEQFF.

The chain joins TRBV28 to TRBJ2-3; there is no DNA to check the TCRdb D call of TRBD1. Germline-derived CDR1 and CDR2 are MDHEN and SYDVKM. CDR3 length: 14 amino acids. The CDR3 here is CASSFGTLTDTQYF.

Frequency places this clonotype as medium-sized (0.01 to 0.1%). CDR3 sequence reads: CASSQRGGRQETQYF. The chain links TRBV4-1 to TRBJ2-5; the TCRdb call, TRBD1, lacks DNA for checking. Looked up from germline, CDR1 is MGHRA and CDR2 is YSYEKL. This CDR3 has 15 amino acids.

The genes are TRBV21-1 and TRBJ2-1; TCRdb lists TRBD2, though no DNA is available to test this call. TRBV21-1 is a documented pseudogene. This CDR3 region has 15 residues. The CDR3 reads CASSMPGLANDEQFF.

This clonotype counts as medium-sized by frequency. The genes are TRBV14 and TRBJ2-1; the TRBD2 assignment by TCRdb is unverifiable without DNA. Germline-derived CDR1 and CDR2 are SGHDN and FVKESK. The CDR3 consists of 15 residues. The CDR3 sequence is CASSPGLLVYNEQFF.

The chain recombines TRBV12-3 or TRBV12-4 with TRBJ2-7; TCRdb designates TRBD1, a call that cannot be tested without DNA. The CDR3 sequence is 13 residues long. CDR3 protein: CASRRDIRYEQYF.

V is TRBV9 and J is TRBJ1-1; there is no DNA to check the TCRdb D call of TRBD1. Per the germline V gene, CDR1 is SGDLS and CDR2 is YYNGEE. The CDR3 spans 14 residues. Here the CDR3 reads CASSVVGGPIEAFF.

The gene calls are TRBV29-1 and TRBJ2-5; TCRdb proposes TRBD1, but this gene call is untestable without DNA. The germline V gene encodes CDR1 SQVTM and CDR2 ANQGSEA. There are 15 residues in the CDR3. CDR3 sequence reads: CSVPGGGQRQETQYF.

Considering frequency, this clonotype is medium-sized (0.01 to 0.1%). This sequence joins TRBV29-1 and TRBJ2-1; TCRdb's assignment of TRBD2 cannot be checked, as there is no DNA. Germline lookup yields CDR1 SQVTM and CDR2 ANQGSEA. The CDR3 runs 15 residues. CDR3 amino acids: CSVEGEREKYNEQFF.

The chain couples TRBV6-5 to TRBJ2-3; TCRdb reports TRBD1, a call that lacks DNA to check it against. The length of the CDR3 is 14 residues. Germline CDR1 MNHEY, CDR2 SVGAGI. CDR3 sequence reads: CASSWGQPPDTQYF.

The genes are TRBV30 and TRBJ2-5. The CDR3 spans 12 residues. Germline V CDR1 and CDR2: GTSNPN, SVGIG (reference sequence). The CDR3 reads CAWNLRQETQYF.

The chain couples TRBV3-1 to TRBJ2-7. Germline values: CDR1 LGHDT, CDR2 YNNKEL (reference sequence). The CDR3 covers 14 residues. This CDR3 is CASSQDPYSYEQYF.

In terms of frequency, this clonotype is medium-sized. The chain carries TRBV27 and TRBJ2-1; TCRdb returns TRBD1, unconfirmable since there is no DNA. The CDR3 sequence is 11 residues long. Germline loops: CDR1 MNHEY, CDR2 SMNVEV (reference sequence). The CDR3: CASSSTGPMFF.

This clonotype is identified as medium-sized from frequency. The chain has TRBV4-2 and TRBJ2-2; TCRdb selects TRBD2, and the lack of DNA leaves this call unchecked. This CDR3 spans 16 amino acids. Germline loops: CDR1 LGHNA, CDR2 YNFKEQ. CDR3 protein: CASSQGTLSNTGELFF.

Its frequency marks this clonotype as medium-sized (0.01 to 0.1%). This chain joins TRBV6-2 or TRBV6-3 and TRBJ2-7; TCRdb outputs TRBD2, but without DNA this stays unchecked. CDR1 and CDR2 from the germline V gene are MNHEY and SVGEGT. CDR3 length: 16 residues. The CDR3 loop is CASTQTSPRYLNEQYF.

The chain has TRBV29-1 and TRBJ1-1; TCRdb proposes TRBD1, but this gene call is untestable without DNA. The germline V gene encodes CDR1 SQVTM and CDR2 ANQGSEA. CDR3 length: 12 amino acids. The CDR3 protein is CSVGTGNTEAFF.

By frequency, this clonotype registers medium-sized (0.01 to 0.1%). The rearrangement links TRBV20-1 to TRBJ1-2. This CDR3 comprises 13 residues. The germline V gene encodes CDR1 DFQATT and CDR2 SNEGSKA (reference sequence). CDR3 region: CSARVNSNYGYTF.

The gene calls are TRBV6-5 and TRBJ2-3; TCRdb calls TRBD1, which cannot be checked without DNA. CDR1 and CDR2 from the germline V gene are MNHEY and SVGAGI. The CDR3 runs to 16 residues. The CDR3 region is CASALTGGAITDTQYF.

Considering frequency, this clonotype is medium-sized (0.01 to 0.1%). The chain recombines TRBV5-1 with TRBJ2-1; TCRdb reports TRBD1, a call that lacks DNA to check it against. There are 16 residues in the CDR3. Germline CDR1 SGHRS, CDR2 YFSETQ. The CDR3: CASSLVGGGSYNEQFF.

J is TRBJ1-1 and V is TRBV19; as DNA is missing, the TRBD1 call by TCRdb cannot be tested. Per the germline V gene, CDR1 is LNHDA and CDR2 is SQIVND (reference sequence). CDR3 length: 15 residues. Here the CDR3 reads CASSMERGPNTEAFF. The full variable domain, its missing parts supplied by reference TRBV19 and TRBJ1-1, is DGGITQSPKYLFRKEGQNVTLSCEQNLNHDAMYWYRQDPGQGLRLIYYSQIVNDFQKGDIAEGYSVSREKKESFPLTVTSAQKNPTAFYLCASSMERGPNTEAFFGQGTRLTVV.

CDR3 residues: CSVGGSGVFGYTF. The chain employs TRBV29-1 and TRBJ1-2; TCRdb proposes TRBD1, but this gene call is untestable without DNA. The CDR3 runs to 13 residues. CDR1 and CDR2 from the germline V gene are SQVTM and ANQGSEA.

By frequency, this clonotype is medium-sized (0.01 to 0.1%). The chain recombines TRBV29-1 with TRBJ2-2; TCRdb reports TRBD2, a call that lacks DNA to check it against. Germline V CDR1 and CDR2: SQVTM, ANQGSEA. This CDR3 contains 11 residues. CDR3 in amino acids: CSAGAGGELFF.

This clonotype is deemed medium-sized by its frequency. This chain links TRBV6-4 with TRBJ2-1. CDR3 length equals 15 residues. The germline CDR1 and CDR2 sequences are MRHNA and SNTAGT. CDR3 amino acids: CASSERGSSYNEQFF.

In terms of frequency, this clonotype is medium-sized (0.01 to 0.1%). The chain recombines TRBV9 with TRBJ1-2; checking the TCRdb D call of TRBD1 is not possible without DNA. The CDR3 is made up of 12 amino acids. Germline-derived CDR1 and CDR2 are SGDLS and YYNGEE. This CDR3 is CASSATGNGYTF.